This T cell receptor beta chain originates from a study of T cell responses to AZD1222 COVID-19 vaccine. General study results and limits: The donor cohort was predominantly white British with a female majority, and clonal diversity may have been underestimated. Spike-specific TCR breadth and depth were elevated following two AZD1222 doses. Nearly half of spike-specific TCRs reportedly target unmutated variant regions.

TCRdb keeps only in-frame clones here, not all; method: immunoSEQ multiplex PCR. Here the sample spans about 160,000 clones, roughly 90% being singletons. Trimming cost V 0 bases and J 3 bases, with 14 bases left between them. CDR1 and CDR2 from the germline V gene are LGHDT and YNNKEL (reference sequence). The CDR3 loop spans 16 amino acids. This clone showed up just once. Its antigen is as yet unknown. This sequence joins TRBV3-1 (or the pseudogene TRBV3-2) and TRBJ1-2; D call uncertain. The source is an adult who received the AZD1222 COVID-19 vaccine. The material was peripheral blood, obtained 28 days after the second AZD1222 dose. For the CDR3, the DNA is TGTGCCAGCAGCCAAGAGTCCATGGCGGGGTACTATGGCTACACCTTC. It specifies CASSQESMAGYYGYTF.